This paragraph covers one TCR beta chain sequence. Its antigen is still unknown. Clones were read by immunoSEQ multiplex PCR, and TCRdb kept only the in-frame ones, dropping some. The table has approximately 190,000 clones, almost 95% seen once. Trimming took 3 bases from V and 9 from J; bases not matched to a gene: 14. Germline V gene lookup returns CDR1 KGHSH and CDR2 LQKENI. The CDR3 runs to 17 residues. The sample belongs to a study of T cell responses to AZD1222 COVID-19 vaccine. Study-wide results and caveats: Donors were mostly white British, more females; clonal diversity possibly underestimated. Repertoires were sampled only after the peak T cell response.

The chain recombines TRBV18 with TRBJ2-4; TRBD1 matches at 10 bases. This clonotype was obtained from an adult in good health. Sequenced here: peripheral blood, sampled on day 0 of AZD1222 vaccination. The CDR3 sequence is CASSPPTGGARGRIQYF. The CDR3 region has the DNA TGTGCCAGCTCACCCCCGACAGGGGGCGCGAGGGGGCGCATTCAGTACTTC.